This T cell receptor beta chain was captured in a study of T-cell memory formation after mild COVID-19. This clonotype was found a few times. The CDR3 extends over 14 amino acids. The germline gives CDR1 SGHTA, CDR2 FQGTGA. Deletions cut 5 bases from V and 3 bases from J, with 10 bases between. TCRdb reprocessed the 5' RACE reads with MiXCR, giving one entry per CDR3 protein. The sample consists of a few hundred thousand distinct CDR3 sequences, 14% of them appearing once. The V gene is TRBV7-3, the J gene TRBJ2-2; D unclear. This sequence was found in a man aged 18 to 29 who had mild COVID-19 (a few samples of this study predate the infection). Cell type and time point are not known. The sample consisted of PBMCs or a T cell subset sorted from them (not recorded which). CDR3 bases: TGTGCCAGCAGCCTTCAACCGCACACCGGGGAGCTGTTTTTT. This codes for CASSLQPHTGELFF.